The 32 T cell receptor beta chains below come from one sample, sequenced in a study of cytomegalovirus exposure and HLA in healthy donors. Here immunoSEQ multiplex PCR was the method, and the copy in TCRdb shows in-frame clones only, minus some. Of approximately 150,000 clones in the sample, approximately 86% were seen once. The specimen was PBMCs. The receptors stem from a man between 18 and 35 years old in good health and CMV-seropositive.

This sequence joins TRBV6-6 and TRBJ1-3; D may be TRBD1 (6 bases). In germline, CDR1 is MNHNY, CDR2 SVGAGI (reference sequence). V lost 2 bases to trimming and J lost 4 bases, with 12 bases between them. The CDR3 runs to 15 residues. The DNA for the CDR3 is TGTGCCAGCAGTTACGGCACAGGGTCAGGAAACACCATATATTTT. Translated, it gives CASSYGTGSGNTIYF.

The J gene is TRBJ1-2, the V gene TRBV27; TRBD1 aligns across 7 bases. This CDR3 comprises 15 residues. The germline V gene has CDR1 MNHEY and CDR2 SMNVEV (reference sequence). V lost 4 bases, J lost 4 bases, and 9 bases stayed unmatched. CDR3 residues: CASSYTGAKGYGYTF. The DNA of the CDR3 is TGTGCCAGCAGTTATACAGGGGCCAAGGGCTATGGCTACACCTTC.

CDR3 sequence (DNA): TGTGCCAGCAGCGTAGGGCCCGGGACAGACAATCAGCCCCAGCATTTT. Translated: CASSVGPGTDNQPQHF. J is TRBJ1-5 and V is TRBV9; 7 bases map to TRBD1. The CDR3 is 16 residues long. The V gene end was trimmed by 0 bases and the J gene end by 3 bases; junction bases not matched to a gene: 6. Germline-derived CDR1 and CDR2 are SGDLS and YYNGEE.

V gene TRBV9 combines with J gene TRBJ2-3, with TRBD2 matching over 7 bases. CDR3 length: 15 residues. V lost 4 bases and J lost 1; bases outside the gene matches: 6. CDR1 and CDR2 (germline): SGDLS, YYNGEE. CDR3 nucleotide sequence: TGTGCCAGCAGCCTGCGACTAGCCCGCACAGATACGCAGTATTTT. Amino acids: CASSLRLARTDTQYF.

This clone came up once. V and J are TRBV5-1 and TRBJ1-4; no definite D call. The CDR3 is 14 amino acids. From germline, CDR1 is SGHRS and CDR2 YFSETQ. V was shortened by 7 bases and J by 5 bases, with 15 bases between the two germline ends. The CDR3 protein is CASRPRANNEKLFF. CDR3 in DNA: TGCGCCAGCCGGCCGAGGGCCAACAATGAAAAACTGTTTTTT.

V and J are TRBV5-6 and TRBJ1-1; D might be TRBD1 (6 bases). CDR3 length: 14 amino acids. Germline V gives CDR1 SGHDT, CDR2 YYEEEE. V was clipped by 0 bases and J by 3 bases, with 9 bases between them. CDR3 nucleotide sequence: TGTGCCAGCAGCTTGGGGGGGCTGGACACTGAAGCTTTCTTT. Its translation is CASSLGGLDTEAFF. Combining the CDR3 with reference TRBV5-6 and TRBJ1-1 gives the whole variable domain DAGVTQSPTHLIKTRGQQVTLRCSPKSGHDTVSWYQQALGQGPQFIFQYYEEEERQRGNFPDRFSGHQFPNYSSELNVNALLLGDSALYLCASSLGGLDTEAFFGQGTRLTVV.

The chain joins TRBV18 to TRBJ1-5, with D tentatively TRBD1 (6 bases). The CDR3 extends over 13 amino acids. With 4 bases removed from V and 8 bases from J, the gap between germline ends came to 12 bases. Germline V gene sequence: CDR1 KGHSH, CDR2 LQKENI. CDR3 nucleotides: TGTGCCAGCTCACGAGGGGGGGGAGAGCCCCAGCATTTT. Amino acid sequence: CASSRGGGEPQHF.

This chain connects TRBV4-2 to TRBJ2-7, with D tentatively TRBD2 (5 bases). V lost 0 bases to trimming and J lost 5 bases, with 17 bases between them. CDR3 length equals 16 residues. Germline V gene lookup returns CDR1 LGHNA and CDR2 YNFKEQ. The CDR3 region is CASSQDLRGYPDEQYF. The CDR3 bases are TGTGCCAGCAGCCAAGATCTGAGAGGGTATCCGGACGAGCAGTACTTC.

This chain uses TRBV30 with TRBJ1-1, with 8 bases fitting TRBD1. V was pared by 8 bases and J by 4 bases, with 15 bases of the junction left unmatched. The germline V gene has CDR1 GTSNPN and CDR2 SVGIG (reference sequence). The CDR3 length is 15 residues. In nucleotides, the CDR3 is TGTGCCCAGACAGGGGTAAAAAAAATTGGCACTGAAGCTTTCTTT. It encodes CAQTGVKKIGTEAFF. The full variable domain, completed using reference TRBV30 and TRBJ1-1, is SQTIHQWPATLVQPVGSPLSLECTVEGTSNPNLYWYRQAAGRGLQLLFYSVGIGQISSEVPQNLSASRPQDRQFILSSKKLLLSDSGFYLCAQTGVKKIGTEAFFGQGTRLTVV.

The DNA of the CDR3 is TGCGCCAGCAGCCAAAAAACAGGTCAGCTCTACGAGCAGTACTTC. It is translated as CASSQKTGQLYEQYF. The chain links TRBV4-3 to TRBJ2-7; possible D gene TRBD1, 5 bases. The V and J ends lost 2 bases and 3 bases respectively, with 14 bases between them. The CDR3 sequence is 15 residues long. Germline assignment: CDR1 LGHNA and CDR2 YSLEER.

V gene TRBV7-9 combines with J gene TRBJ2-1, with 7 bases fitting TRBD2. The V segment lost 0 bases and the J segment 10 bases; nucleotides outside the gene matches: 3. There are 13 residues in the CDR3. Looked up from germline, CDR1 is SEHNR and CDR2 is FQNEAQ (reference sequence). The CDR3 protein is CASSLAYGGEQFF. CDR3 DNA sequence: TGTGCCAGCAGCTTAGCGTACGGGGGGGAGCAGTTCTTC.

The rearrangement links TRBV7-3 to TRBJ2-7; 8 bases map to TRBD2. Germline CDR1 reads SGHTA; CDR2 reads FQGTGA. V shed 5 bases, J shed 0 bases, and the junction held 6 bases outside the gene matches. This CDR3 spans 15 amino acids. The CDR3 loop is CASSPGGAGSYEQYF. CDR3 bases: TGTGCCAGCAGCCCCGGGGGGGCGGGCTCCTACGAGCAGTACTTC.

The chain recombines TRBV6-6 with TRBJ1-1; D unresolved. V shed 7 bases and J shed 7 bases, with 10 bases lying between them. Looked up from germline, CDR1 is MNHNY and CDR2 is SVGAGI (reference sequence). This CDR3 comprises 11 residues. The CDR3 is CASMSGREAFF. DNA of the CDR3: TGTGCCAGCATGAGCGGCCGTGAAGCTTTCTTT.

DNA for the CDR3: TGTGCCAGCAGCTTGGGACTAGCCGAGCAGTTCTTC. It codes for CASSLGLAEQFF. The chain has TRBV5-5 and TRBJ2-1, with 7 bases fitting TRBD2. Germline V gives CDR1 SGHKS, CDR2 YYEKEE (reference sequence). With V trimmed by 0 bases and J by 10 bases, 1 base remained unmatched. The CDR3 extends over 12 amino acids. The full variable domain, with the rest looked up from reference TRBV5-5 and TRBJ2-1, is DAGVTQSPTHLIKTRGQQVTLRCSPISGHKSVSWYQQVLGQGPQFIFQYYEKEERGRGNFPDRFSARQFPNYSSELNVNALLLGDSALYLCASSLGLAEQFFGPGTRLTVL.

V is TRBV28 and J is TRBJ2-1, with TRBD1 matching over 9 bases. The length of the CDR3 is 15 residues. Germline V lookup: CDR1 MDHEN, CDR2 SYDVKM. The J segment lost 3 bases and the V segment lost 9 bases, leaving 9 bases of the junction unmatched. This CDR3 is CASGGPGQGYNEQFF. DNA of the CDR3: TGTGCCAGTGGGGGCCCGGGACAGGGCTACAATGAGCAGTTCTTC. Based on the CDR3 plus reference TRBV28 and TRBJ2-1, the full variable domain is DVKVTQSSRYLVKRTGEKVFLECVQDMDHENMFWYRQDPGLGLRLIYFSYDVKMKEKGDIPEGYSVSREKKERFSLILESASTNQTSMYLCASGGPGQGYNEQFFGPGTRLTVL.

The chain links TRBV11-2 to TRBJ1-3; 9 positions match TRBD1. After removal of 5 bases from V and 6 bases from J, the junction contained 5 bases not matched to a gene. The CDR3 runs to 14 residues. CDR1 and CDR2 (germline): SGHAT, FQNNGV. CDR3: CASSGTGNENTIYF. The CDR3 DNA reads TGTGCCAGCAGCGGGACAGGGAATGAAAACACCATATATTTT.

The V and J genes are TRBV10-3 and TRBJ2-7; maybe TRBD1 (7 bases). Germline values: CDR1 ENHRY, CDR2 SYGVKD. V was clipped by 6 bases and J by 4 bases, with 16 bases between them. This CDR3 spans 14 amino acids. The CDR3 here is CAISPGAGGYEQYF. The CDR3 DNA is TGTGCCATCAGCCCTGGGGCAGGGGGGTACGAGCAGTACTTC.

V is TRBV5-1 and J is TRBJ1-1; TRBD1 is a possible D gene (5 bases). V lost 0 bases and J lost 1, with 7 bases in between. Germline V gene lookup returns CDR1 SGHRS and CDR2 YFSETQ. The length of the CDR3 is 14 residues. Here the CDR3 DNA reads TGCGCCAGCAGCTTGGGGGGCGCGAACACTGAAGCTTTCTTT. Its translation is CASSLGGANTEAFF.

The chain employs TRBV9 and TRBJ2-3; no clear D. CDR3 length: 12 amino acids. V was pared by 3 bases and J by 3 bases, with 5 bases between. CDR1 is SGDLS and CDR2 is YYNGEE in the germline V gene. CDR3: CASSALTDTQYF. In nucleotides, the CDR3 is TGTGCCAGCAGCGCGTTAACAGATACGCAGTATTTT.

This chain joins TRBV2 and TRBJ2-5, with D possibly matching TRBD2 (6 bases). This CDR3 has 13 amino acids. The germline V and J ends were trimmed by 6 bases and 4 bases, with 12 bases remaining between them. The V gene's germline CDR1 is SNHLY and CDR2 FYNNEI. The CDR3 DNA reads as TGTGCCAGCAGCGGAGGGTTAATAGAGACCCAGTACTTC. Its protein is CASSGGLIETQYF.

The rearrangement joins TRBV11-2 to TRBJ2-1; 7 nucleotides line up with TRBD2. CDR3 length equals 13 residues. Germline V lookup: CDR1 SGHAT, CDR2 FQNNGV. V trimming: 10 bases; J trimming: 7 bases; junction bases outside the gene matches: 10. The CDR3 reads CATRGRAGNEQFF. The DNA of the CDR3 is TGTGCCACCCGGGGGAGGGCCGGGAATGAGCAGTTCTTC.

The rearrangement joins TRBV4-3 to TRBJ2-1; D uncertain. The CDR3 covers 13 residues. CDR1 LGHNA and CDR2 YSLEER come from the germline V gene. V lost 4 bases, J lost 8 bases, and 12 bases lay in between. The CDR3 is CASSPDLVHEQFF. CDR3 DNA: TGCGCCAGCAGCCCAGACCTAGTACATGAGCAGTTCTTC.

Details on this clone: Other DNA sequences within the sample encode an identical CDR3. The rearrangement links TRBV5-1 to TRBJ2-7, with TRBD1 identical over 9 bases. The CDR3 sequence is 13 residues long. After removal of 4 bases from V and 3 bases from J, the junction contained 2 bases not matched to a gene. CDR1 and CDR2 from the germline V gene are SGHRS and YFSETQ. The CDR3 loop reads CASSLTGGYEQYF. CDR3 bases: TGCGCCAGCAGCCTGACAGGGGGCTACGAGCAGTACTTC.

The chain is built from TRBV11-3 and TRBJ1-1, with unresolved D. The length of the CDR3 is 13 residues. With 1 base removed from V and 4 bases from J, the gap between germline ends came to 7 bases. Per germline, CDR1 SGHNT and CDR2 YENEEA. This CDR3 is CASSLGEATEAFF. CDR3 coding DNA: TGTGCCAGCAGCTTAGGAGAAGCCACTGAAGCTTTCTTT.

The chain combines TRBV5-1 with TRBJ2-1, with 10 bases identical to TRBD2. Germline V gene sequence: CDR1 SGHRS, CDR2 YFSETQ. V lost 3 bases, J lost 3 bases, and 3 bases stayed unmatched. This CDR3 comprises 15 residues. The CDR3 DNA sequence: TGCGCCAGCAGCTCCTCTAGCGGGAGCTACAATGAGCAGTTCTTC. Residues: CASSSSSGSYNEQFF.

The V call is TRBV13, the J call TRBJ1-1, with 7 bases aligning to TRBD1. This CDR3 has 17 amino acids. V trimming: 1 base; J trimming: 4 bases; junction bases outside the gene matches: 12. CDR1 and CDR2 (germline): PRHDT, FYEKMQ (reference sequence). The DNA of the CDR3 is TGTGCCAGCAGCTTAGAGGGGGCGCACAGCGTTGGCACTGAAGCTTTCTTT. This encodes CASSLEGAHSVGTEAFF.

This clone appeared a single time. V gene TRBV29-1 combines with J gene TRBJ1-4, with 7 bases fitting TRBD1. V trimming: 3 bases; J trimming: 10 bases; junction bases outside the gene matches: 8. Germline loops: CDR1 SQVTM, CDR2 ANQGSEA. CDR3 length equals 13 residues. As DNA, the CDR3 is TGCAGCGTTGAGTCAGGGGGGTTCGTAAAACTGTTTTTT. This encodes CSVESGGFVKLFF.

V and J are TRBV11-2 and TRBJ2-7; 7 nucleotides line up with TRBD2. This CDR3 has 14 residues. Losses at the gene ends were 6 bases for V and 2 bases for J; bases not matched to a gene: 7. In germline, CDR1 is SGHAT, CDR2 FQNNGV. Here the CDR3 DNA reads TGTGCCAGCAGGGCTAGCGGAGAAACCTACGAGCAGTACTTC. This codes for CASRASGETYEQYF.

The V gene is TRBV5-1, the J gene TRBJ2-1, with TRBD2 identical over 10 bases. V shed 8 bases, J shed 2 bases, and the junction held 7 bases outside the gene matches. Germline V lookup: CDR1 SGHRS, CDR2 YFSETQ. The CDR3 length is 15 residues. CDR3 nucleotides: TGCGCCAGACCAGAGCGGGGGGGCCCCTACAATGAGCAGTTCTTC. This translates into CARPERGGPYNEQFF. Supplemented by reference TRBV5-1 and TRBJ2-1, the full variable domain reads KAGVTQTPRYLIKTRGQQVTLSCSPISGHRSVSWYQQTPGQGLQFLFEYFSETQRNKGNFPGRFSGRQFSNSRSEMNVSTLELGDSALYLCARPERGGPYNEQFFGPGTRLTVL.

The genes are TRBV27 and TRBJ2-1, with TRBD2 as a possible D gene (6 bases). V lost 4 bases and J lost 7, with 20 bases in between. The CDR3 consists of 16 residues. The germline gives CDR1 MNHEY, CDR2 SMNVEV (reference sequence). The CDR3, as DNA: TGTGCCAGCAGTTCCCCTATGGGGGGAGGATTAAATGAGCAGTTCTTC. This gives the protein CASSSPMGGGLNEQFF.

This chain links TRBV7-9 with TRBJ1-1; D is uncertain. Germline-derived CDR1 and CDR2 are SEHNR and FQNEAQ (reference sequence). This CDR3 region has 13 residues. Trimming took off 3 bases at V and 5 bases at J, with 10 bases between the two ends. The CDR3 coding sequence is TGTGCCAGCAGCTTGGGAGGGTGGACTGAAGCTTTCTTT. Its translation: CASSLGGWTEAFF. Full variable domain (remainder filled in from reference TRBV7-9 and TRBJ1-1): DTGVSQNPRHKITKRGQNVTFRCDPISEHNRLYWYRQTLGQGPEFLTYFQNEAQLEKSRLLSDRFSAERPKGSFSTLEIQRTEQGDSAMYLCASSLGGWTEAFFGQGTRLTVV.

The rearrangement uses TRBV6-5 and TRBJ1-1; D may be TRBD1 (5 bases). CDR3 size: 15 residues. Trimming shortened V by 5 bases and J by 0 bases, and 13 bases separated the two germline ends. Germline CDR1 reads MNHEY; CDR2 reads SVGAGI. CDR3 coding DNA: TGTGCCAGCAGTATACACAGGATTATGAACACTGAAGCTTTCTTT. Translated: CASSIHRIMNTEAFF.